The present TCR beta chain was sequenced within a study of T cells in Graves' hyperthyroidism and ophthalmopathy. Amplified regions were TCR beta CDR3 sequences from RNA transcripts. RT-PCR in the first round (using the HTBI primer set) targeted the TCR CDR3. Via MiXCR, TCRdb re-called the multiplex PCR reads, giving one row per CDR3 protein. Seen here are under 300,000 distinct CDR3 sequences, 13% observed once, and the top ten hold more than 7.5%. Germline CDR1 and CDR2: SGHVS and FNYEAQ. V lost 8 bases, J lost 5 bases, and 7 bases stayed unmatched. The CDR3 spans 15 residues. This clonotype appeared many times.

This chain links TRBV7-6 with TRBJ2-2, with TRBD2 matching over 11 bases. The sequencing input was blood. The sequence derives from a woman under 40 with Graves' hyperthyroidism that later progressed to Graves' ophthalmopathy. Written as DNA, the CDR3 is TGTGCCAGCGGACTCGCTAGCGGGAGGACCGGGGAGCTGTTTTTT. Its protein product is CASGLASGRTGELFF.